The TCR beta chain under discussion was sequenced for a study of CD8+ T cells in alopecia areata. Study details: Treated patients received oral tofacitinib, 5 to 10 mg twice daily.

The treatment was: oral pan-JAK inhibitor, 5-10 mg twice daily. Lesional scalp tissue (obtained by punch biopsy) and peripheral blood were collected from alopecia areata patients. In germline, CDR1 is MDHEN, CDR2 SYDVKM. V dropped 3 bases and J dropped 5 bases, with 11 bases sitting between them. The CDR3 contains 14 residues. This clone was seen only a few times. cDNA serving as the sequencing template came from extracted, reverse transcribed RNA. The method was immunoSEQ multiplex PCR; TCRdb's version includes in-frame clones alone and lacks a portion of them. Of under 5,500 clones in the sample, 60% were seen once.

The receptor was isolated from a human donor with alopecia areata. The input for sequencing was skin, taken between weeks 36 and 40, from a patient treated with tofacitinib. The rearrangement joins TRBV28 to TRBJ1-5, with a tentative D call TRBD1 (6 bases). The CDR3 is CASSLRGHHQPQHF. The DNA of the CDR3 is TGTGCCAGCAGTTTGCGGGGGCACCATCAGCCCCAGCATTTT.